In this sample, the clone carrying this TCR beta chain turned up once. Trimming removed 5 bases from V and 7 bases from J, with 17 bases in between. CDR3 length equals 15 residues. From germline, CDR1 is LNHDA and CDR2 SQIVND (reference sequence). The data originate from a study of blood T cell repertoires in COVID-19. Study in general: Nucleic acid was either cDNA or gDNA, and it came from T cells, B-cell-depleted T cells, or PBMCs.

Per the original methods: Cell counts per sample came from amplifying reference gene primers. Here immunoSEQ multiplex PCR was the method, and the copy in TCRdb shows in-frame clones only, minus some. The D gene and trimming were derived from the DNA, and the V and J assignments and clone size from that table. This table holds more than 60,000 clones, 86% found once. The sequenced material came from peripheral blood. The receptor comes from a man aged 50-60 years with active COVID-19. The genes are TRBV19 and TRBJ1-4; weak D call: TRBD1 (6 bases). This chain's CDR3 is CASSPWGGWGEKLFF. The CDR3 DNA follows: TGTGCCAGTAGTCCGTGGGGGGGCTGGGGTGAAAAACTGTTTTTT.